This T cell receptor beta chain was profiled in a study of T cell responses to AZD1222 COVID-19 vaccine. General study results and limits: Dominant CD4 TCR responses targeted spike regions 160-218 and 743-854.

Concerning this clone: Its matching antigen is unknown.

CDR3 length equals 16 residues. Germline V gene sequence: CDR1 KGHSH, CDR2 LQKENI. V was trimmed by 3 bases and J by 8 bases, leaving 22 bases between them. Sequencing was performed with immunoSEQ multiplex PCR; in TCRdb, only in-frame clones are kept and a portion is missing. The sample yields approximately 170,000 clones, roughly 94% seen once. The material sequenced was peripheral blood, taken 28 days after the second AZD1222 dose. The TCR originated in an adult who received the AZD1222 COVID-19 vaccine. The rearrangement joins TRBV18 to TRBJ1-2; D not resolved. The CDR3 DNA reads as TGTGCCAGCTCACCTCTCGACGGAGAACCTACGGGAGGCTACACCTTC. Protein product: CASSPLDGEPTGGYTF.